This TCR beta chain was observed in a study of T cells in tuberculosis. Cells were sorted from thawed PBMC rested overnight and stained with GMM-loaded CD1B tetramer, viability dye and anti-CD3. CD1B tetramers were loaded with Rhodococcus equi-derived C32 glucose monomycolate. Tetramer-negative cells, approximately 90,000 per donor, were also sorted. Germline loops: CDR1 KGHSH, CDR2 LQKENI. The ends lost 5 bases at V and 6 bases at J; junction bases unmatched: 7. This CDR3 region has 15 residues. Sequencing of TCR-alpha and TCR-beta chains was unpaired. Data came from immunoSEQ multiplex PCR; TCRdb stores just in-frame clones and leaves some out. The table lists 60,000 or so clones, under 90% of them singletons. This clone was seen a handful of times.

The specimen was CD1b-GMM tetramer-negative cells sorted from PBMCs. The clonotype was recovered from an adult woman with latent tuberculosis. This chain joins TRBV18 and TRBJ1-3; 10 bases map to TRBD1. DNA of the CDR3: TGTGCCAGCTCAAGCACCGGGACAGGGGAAAACACCATATATTTT. Its translation is CASSSTGTGENTIYF.